Sequencing of this T cell receptor (beta chain) was carried out in a study of CD8 T cells in Susac syndrome. TCR beta sequences were obtained from blood CD8+ and CD4+ T cells. The multiple sclerosis controls were treatment-naive patients, and their relapsing-remitting disease was stable or active. TEMRA cells were FACS-enriched, unlike CD8+ and CD4+ T cells, which were negatively isolated. The CDR3 loop spans 19 amino acids. CDR1 is SNHLY and CDR2 is FYNNEI in the germline V gene. The ends lost 2 bases at V and 4 bases at J; junction bases unmatched: 14. The RNA input was about 0.45 to 1 ug, and it was reverse transcribed with random hexamers. A multiplex approach, immunoSEQ multiplex PCR, amplified TCR beta CDR3 across 54 Vbeta and 13 Jbeta. One entry per CDR3 protein results from TCRdb running MiXCR on the immunoSEQ multiplex PCR reads. The sample holds 400,000 or so distinct CDR3 sequences, around 85% seen once.

The TCR comes from a human donor with multiple sclerosis. Sequenced material: CD8+ T cells from PBMCs. This chain links TRBV2 with TRBJ2-3; 11 bases are a match to TRBD1. This CDR3 is CASSEIRDRGSPQADTQYF. The CDR3 DNA follows: TGTGCCAGCAGTGAAATTCGGGACAGGGGGTCCCCCCAGGCAGATACGCAGTATTTT. Supplemented by reference TRBV2 and TRBJ2-3, the full variable domain reads EPEVTQTPSHQVTQMGQEVILRCVPISNHLYFYWYRQILGQKVEFLVSFYNNEISEKSEIFDDQFSVERPDGSNFTLKIRSTKLEDSAMYFCASSEIRDRGSPQADTQYFGPGTRLTVL.